The clone carrying this TCR beta chain occurred many times. Its antigen is not known. The data were obtained in a study of breast tumors, draining lymph nodes, adjacent tissues. Overall study results and limits: Tumor T cell lymph node origin was a supported hypothesis, not proven. Most tumor T cells seemingly derive from lymph node, then expand in tumor. Luminal-like breast cancer showed significantly higher tumor–nontumor repertoire similarity than basal-like. Tumor repertoires ranked between lymph nodes and nontumor tissue in diversity, with V and J gene preferences.

TCRdb passed the multiplex PCR reads through MiXCR, listing each CDR3 protein once. The profile shows tens of thousands of distinct CDR3 sequences, 23% of them singletons. Germline CDR1 reads MNHNS; CDR2 reads SASEGT. Trimming took 3 bases from V and 3 from J, leaving 12 bases between them. CDR3 size: 15 residues. The source of this sequence is a female donor with breast cancer. Some clones in this sample may be carry-over from other donors' samples. The chain combines TRBV6-1 with TRBJ1-5; no definite D call. The specimen sequenced was breast tumor tissue. CDR3: CASSEYEDFNQPQHF. For the CDR3, the DNA is TGTGCCAGCAGTGAGTACGAGGATTTCAATCAGCCCCAGCATTTT.